The sequence of this T cell receptor (beta chain) was determined in a study of T cell responses to AZD1222 COVID-19 vaccine. Overall study findings and caveats: Clonal diversity may have been underestimated in mostly white British donors.

This clone was found once. Antigen specificity is unknown. The protocol was immunoSEQ multiplex PCR, while the TCRdb copy is restricted to in-frame clones and leaves out a portion. The sample records roughly 150,000 clones, roughly 90% being singletons. The CDR3 spans 14 residues. Trimming took 2 bases from V and 5 from J, leaving 12 bases between them. Germline V gives CDR1 SGHNT, CDR2 YENEEA. Analyses pooled second doses at about 4 or about 12 weeks. The clonotype comes from an adult who received the AZD1222 COVID-19 vaccine. The material sequenced was peripheral blood, taken 28 days after the second AZD1222 dose. This chain uses TRBV11-3 with TRBJ2-5; D unresolved. The CDR3, as DNA: TGTGCCAGCAGCTTATCCGTGGGTGGGGAGACCCAGTACTTC. It specifies CASSLSVGGETQYF. Drawing the rest from reference TRBV11-3 and TRBJ2-5, the complete variable domain is EAGVVQSPRYKIIEKKQPVAFWCNPISGHNTLYWYLQNLGQGPELLIRYENEEAVDDSQLPKDRFSAERLKGVDSTLKIQPAELGDSAVYLCASSLSVGGETQYFGPGTRLLVL.